The 24 T cell receptor beta chains reported below all come from one sample, sequenced in a study of cytomegalovirus exposure and HLA in healthy donors. Amplification used 60 Vbeta primers and 13 Jbeta primers. TCRdb keeps only in-frame clones here, not all; method: immunoSEQ multiplex PCR. The repertoire includes 110,000 to 150,000 clones, roughly 80% of them detected once, and 1.2% sits in the top ten. Sequencing input: PBMCs. These receptors originate from a female donor in good health and CMV-seronegative.

The chain recombines TRBV28 with TRBJ2-3, with D possibly being TRBD2 (7 bases). V gave up 5 bases and J gave up 10 bases, with 16 bases separating them. Germline assignment: CDR1 MDHEN and CDR2 SYDVKM. This CDR3 is built from 13 residues. The CDR3 region is CASSPHPGGPQYF. CDR3 bases: TGTGCCAGCAGTCCCCATCCGGGGGGCCCGCAGTATTTT.

The table lists this clone with a few counts. The rearrangement uses TRBV5-1 and TRBJ1-3; D gene unclear. This CDR3 region has 12 residues. V lost 6 bases, J lost 2 bases, and 6 bases lay in between. Germline values: CDR1 SGHRS, CDR2 YFSETQ. The CDR3 region has the DNA TGCGCCAGCACCGACACTGGAAACACCATATATTTT. Translating gives CASTDTGNTIYF. Full variable domain (missing parts from reference TRBV5-1 and TRBJ1-3): KAGVTQTPRYLIKTRGQQVTLSCSPISGHRSVSWYQQTPGQGLQFLFEYFSETQRNKGNFPGRFSGRQFSNSRSEMNVSTLELGDSALYLCASTDTGNTIYFGEGSWLTVV.

The CDR3 DNA sequence: TGTGCCATCAGTGATCCGGGACTAGCGGGACCGTACAATGAGCAGTTCTTC. Its translation: CAISDPGLAGPYNEQFF. This chain joins TRBV10-3 and TRBJ2-1; 13 nucleotides match TRBD2. This CDR3 region has 17 residues. V was clipped by 3 bases and J by 4 bases; unmatched bases: 6. Germline CDR1 ENHRY, CDR2 SYGVKD.

In this sample, this clone turned up a few times. The chain carries TRBV9 and TRBJ1-1, with 11 bases that match TRBD1. V lost 0 bases, J lost 3 bases, and 1 base stayed unmatched. This CDR3 is 15 amino acids long. Germline CDR1 and CDR2: SGDLS and YYNGEE. CDR3 coding DNA: TGTGCCAGCAGCGTAGGGGGACAGGGGGACACTGAAGCTTTCTTT. As protein: CASSVGGQGDTEAFF.

V and J are TRBV5-6 and TRBJ2-1, with a possible D match to TRBD2 (6 bases). The CDR3 spans 16 residues. The germline V gene has CDR1 SGHDT and CDR2 YYEEEE. V dropped 5 bases and J dropped 3 bases, with 18 bases sitting between them. The CDR3 is CASSPISGGNYNEQFF. CDR3 DNA: TGTGCCAGCAGTCCAATTTCCGGCGGGAACTACAATGAGCAGTTCTTC.

J is TRBJ1-2 and V is TRBV15, with 7 bases that match TRBD1. The CDR3 extends over 14 amino acids. CDR1 and CDR2 from the germline V gene are LNHNV and YYDKDF (reference sequence). V was pared by 1 base and J by 4 bases, with 3 bases of the junction left unmatched. The CDR3 region is CATSRGGQVYGYTF. CDR3 bases: TGTGCCACCAGCAGAGGAGGACAGGTCTATGGCTACACCTTC.

The chain joins TRBV27 to TRBJ1-2, with 8 bases aligning to TRBD1. Germline-derived CDR1 and CDR2 are MNHEY and SMNVEV (reference sequence). V shed 3 bases and J 8 bases; nucleotides not matched to a gene: 5. This CDR3 is 13 amino acids long. The CDR3 nucleotides read TGTGCCAGCAGTTTCAGGGGGCAGCGCGGCTACACCTTC. The encoded protein is CASSFRGQRGYTF.

Concerning this clone itself: The junction differs from germline at one of its ends, possibly a read error. The chain uses TRBV6-5 and TRBJ1-1, with a possible D match to TRBD1 (6 bases). In germline, CDR1 is MNHEY, CDR2 SVGAGI. CDR3 length: 14 residues. CDR3 DNA sequence: TGTGCCAGCAGTTACTCGGACTTACAGGGCCCCCCGATTTTT. Translating it yields CASSYSDLQGPPIF.

The V and J genes are TRBV27 and TRBJ2-1; perhaps TRBD2 as D (5 bases). V gave up 7 bases and J gave up 3 bases, with 19 bases separating them. Germline CDR1 reads MNHEY; CDR2 reads SMNVEV (reference sequence). The CDR3 spans 16 residues. Written as DNA, the CDR3 is TGTGCCAGCACTCGCTATGGGGAGTATGACTACAATGAGCAGTTCTTC. Translation gives CASTRYGEYDYNEQFF.

V and J are TRBV30 and TRBJ2-3; 7 bases are shared with TRBD2. CDR1 and CDR2 (germline): GTSNPN, SVGIG (reference sequence). With V trimmed by 0 bases and J by 2 bases, 14 bases remained unmatched. The length of the CDR3 is 18 residues. In DNA, the CDR3 is TGTGCCTGGAGTGTACGGACTCTTGATGCGGGAGACACAGATACGCAGTATTTT. Translated, it gives CAWSVRTLDAGDTDTQYF.

The V call is TRBV5-6, the J call TRBJ2-7, with 8 bases lining up with TRBD2. This CDR3 comprises 14 residues. With 5 bases clipped from V and 3 bases from J, the junction kept 7 bases outside the gene matches. Germline V gene data show CDR1 as SGHDT and CDR2 as YYEEEE. In DNA, the CDR3 is TGTGCCAGCAGTCTTTTTGCGGGGGGCTACGAGCAGTACTTC. Amino acid sequence: CASSLFAGGYEQYF.

The chain couples TRBV15 to TRBJ2-2; 8 nucleotides line up with TRBD1. Germline CDR1 reads LNHNV; CDR2 reads YYDKDF (reference sequence). The V gene end was trimmed by 2 bases and the J gene end by 5 bases; junction bases not matched to a gene: 4. CDR3 length equals 15 residues. CDR3 DNA: TGTGCCACCAGCAGACGGACAGGGTGGACCGGGGAGCTGTTTTTT. Its protein product is CATSRRTGWTGELFF.

The chain carries TRBV5-4 and TRBJ2-7; 10 nucleotides align to TRBD2. Trimming took 4 bases from V and 4 from J; bases not matched to a gene: 5. This CDR3 has 14 residues. Per germline, CDR1 SGHNT and CDR2 YYREEE (reference sequence). CDR3 bases: TGTGCCAGCAGCCCTAGCGGGGGACCATACGAGCAGTACTTC. It is translated as CASSPSGGPYEQYF.

The chain links TRBV25-1 to TRBJ1-1, with D possibly TRBD1 on 5 matching bases. Germline V CDR1 and CDR2: MGHDK, SYGVNS. The ends were cut back, 6 bases at V and 3 bases at J, with 26 bases in the middle. The CDR3 loop spans 18 amino acids. CDR3 DNA: TGTGCCAGCAGGGTGGGGCGGAGGGGTCAATTATATTACACTGAAGCTTTCTTT. This translates into CASRVGRRGQLYYTEAFF.

The V call is TRBV6-5, the J call TRBJ2-5, with 7 nucleotides matching TRBD1. With V trimmed by 10 bases and J by 2 bases, 10 bases remained unmatched. Germline CDR1 is MNHEY and CDR2 is SVGAGI. This CDR3 is built from 14 residues. The DNA for the CDR3 is TGTGCCATCAAGGGGGCGGCCGGACAAGAGACCCAGTACTTC. Translating gives CAIKGAAGQETQYF.

V gene TRBV27 combines with J gene TRBJ2-3, with D possibly matching TRBD2 (6 bases). The CDR3 extends over 14 amino acids. V was cut by 5 bases and J by 5 bases, with 14 bases left in between. Germline loops: CDR1 MNHEY, CDR2 SMNVEV (reference sequence). This CDR3 reads CASSPPGGGDTQYF. Written as DNA, the CDR3 is TGTGCCAGCAGTCCCCCTGGGGGAGGAGATACGCAGTATTTT.

This clone was recorded a few times. The chain recombines TRBV6-1 with TRBJ1-5; D gene ambiguous. This CDR3 is 13 amino acids long. Trimming stripped 10 bases from V and 5 bases from J, with 15 bases between. The germline V gene encodes CDR1 MNHNS and CDR2 SASEGT. CDR3 loop: CAIALTDHQPQHF. As DNA, the CDR3 is TGTGCCATCGCACTCACAGACCATCAGCCCCAGCATTTT.

V and J are TRBV18 and TRBJ1-3, with 7 bases lining up with TRBD1. Trimming took 3 bases from V and 3 from J; bases not matched to a gene: 5. CDR1 is KGHSH and CDR2 is LQKENI in the germline V gene. This CDR3 spans 15 amino acids. The CDR3 here is CASSPTGTDGNTIYF. CDR3 nucleotide sequence: TGTGCCAGCTCACCCACCGGGACAGATGGAAACACCATATATTTT.

The chain is built from TRBV14 and TRBJ1-2; D may be TRBD1 (5 bases). Looked up from germline, CDR1 is SGHDN and CDR2 is FVKESK. V lost 0 bases and J lost 6, with 14 bases in between. The CDR3 extends over 15 amino acids. The CDR3 loop is CASSQDRTGLHGYTF. The CDR3 bases are TGTGCCAGCAGCCAAGATCGAACAGGCTTGCATGGCTACACCTTC.

The V and J genes are TRBV11-2 and TRBJ1-1; no clear D gene. The CDR3 is 15 residues long. Germline lookup yields CDR1 SGHAT and CDR2 FQNNGV. Trimming took off 5 bases at V and 4 bases at J, with 17 bases between the two ends. The CDR3: CASSTRTGDFTEAFF. DNA of the CDR3: TGTGCCAGCAGCACGCGAACGGGAGATTTCACTGAAGCTTTCTTT.

This clone was seen once. The V and J genes are TRBV6-1 and TRBJ1-2; 8 bases map to TRBD1. CDR3 length: 13 amino acids. V was clipped by 8 bases and J by 2 bases; unmatched bases: 4. Germline V gene lookup returns CDR1 MNHNS and CDR2 SASEGT. CDR3 sequence: CASVDRANYGYTF. CDR3 nucleotide sequence: TGTGCCAGCGTGGACAGGGCCAACTATGGCTACACCTTC.

The chain has TRBV7-9 and TRBJ2-7, with 8 nucleotides matching TRBD1. Per germline, CDR1 SEHNR and CDR2 FQNEAQ (reference sequence). Trimming at V came to 0 bases and at J to 2 bases, leaving 12 bases not matched to a gene. The length of the CDR3 is 18 residues. The chain's CDR3 is CASSLAQYGRDRPYEQYF. The CDR3, as DNA: TGTGCCAGCAGCTTAGCGCAGTACGGTAGGGACAGGCCCTACGAGCAGTACTTC.

This clone showed up just a few times. The J gene is TRBJ2-2, the V gene TRBV5-6; TRBD2 matches 7 bases. V was clipped by 1 base and J by 6 bases; unmatched bases: 3. Germline-derived CDR1 and CDR2 are SGHDT and YYEEEE. The CDR3 has 14 residues. CDR3 sequence reads: CASSLLAVPGELFF. The DNA for the CDR3 is TGTGCCAGCAGCTTGCTAGCGGTACCCGGGGAGCTGTTTTTT. The full variable domain, rest sourced from reference TRBV5-6 and TRBJ2-2, is DAGVTQSPTHLIKTRGQQVTLRCSPKSGHDTVSWYQQALGQGPQFIFQYYEEEERQRGNFPDRFSGHQFPNYSSELNVNALLLGDSALYLCASSLLAVPGELFFGEGSRLTVL.

The rearrangement uses TRBV6-4 and TRBJ2-5; D is perhaps TRBD2 (5 bases). CDR1 MRHNA and CDR2 SNTAGT come from the germline V gene. The CDR3 totals 14 residues. Trimming took off 5 bases at V and 2 bases at J, with 12 bases between the two ends. This CDR3 is CASSPSPGQETQYF. CDR3 sequence (DNA): TGTGCCAGCAGTCCTAGCCCGGGGCAAGAGACCCAGTACTTC.